A single sample is the source of the 14 T cell receptor beta chains below, sequenced in a study of regulatory T cells in long-lasting Graves disease. Stated time point: newly diagnosed GD, antithyroid drugs for less than 3 months. PBMC RNA served as the TCR library source. iRepertoire HTBI primers and Arm-PCR of CDR3 regions built TCR beta libraries. TCRdb re-analysed the multiplex PCR reads in MiXCR, keeping a single row per CDR3 protein. The data show 350,000 to 450,000 distinct CDR3 sequences, 15% seen once. Another study also made use of these data, one on T cells in Graves' hyperthyroidism and ophthalmopathy.

The sample was peripheral blood mononuclear cells (PBMCs), taken at new diagnosis, from a patient treated with antithyroid drugs. The origin of the receptors is a woman between 25 and 40 years old with Graves disease.

This chain connects TRBV7-8 to TRBJ1-1; D call uncertain. Germline assignment: CDR1 SGHVS and CDR2 FQNEAQ. V gave up 5 bases and J gave up 3 bases, with 13 bases separating them. The CDR3 is 14 amino acids. This CDR3 is CASSPLDMDTEAFF. CDR3 nucleotides: TGTGCCAGCAGCCCCCTAGACATGGACACTGAAGCTTTCTTT.

This clonotype turned up a few times. The chain has TRBV27 and TRBJ2-1, with D maybe TRBD2 (6 bases). From germline, CDR1 is MNHEY and CDR2 SMNVEV (reference sequence). V lost 5 bases and J lost 2, with 13 bases in between. CDR3 size: 15 residues. The DNA for the CDR3 is TGTGCCAGCAGTCAAACTAGCTCCCCCTACAATGAGCAGTTCTTC. Translation: CASSQTSSPYNEQFF.

This clonotype occurred many times. J is TRBJ2-1 and V is TRBV5-1, with a possible D match to TRBD1 (6 bases). The V and J ends lost 4 bases and 0 bases respectively, with 17 bases between them. Germline CDR1 and CDR2: SGHRS and YFSETQ. The CDR3 sequence is 17 residues long. This chain's CDR3 is CASSLSQGRSSYNEQFF. DNA of the CDR3: TGCGCCAGCAGCCTATCACAGGGTCGAAGCTCCTACAATGAGCAGTTCTTC.

This clonotype was recorded at least ten times. The gene calls are TRBV7-9 and TRBJ2-1; 7 bases are shared with TRBD2. The CDR3 is made up of 16 amino acids. Looked up from germline, CDR1 is SEHNR and CDR2 is FQNEAQ (reference sequence). With V trimmed by 5 bases and J by 4 bases, 11 bases remained unmatched. The CDR3 bases are TGTGCCAGCAGCAGCGGGGCGGCAACTGGGTACAATGAGCAGTTCTTC. Translating gives CASSSGAATGYNEQFF.

This clonotype has a handful of counts. The genes are TRBV9 and TRBJ1-4; 7 nucleotides match TRBD1. Germline values: CDR1 SGDLS, CDR2 YYNGEE. The CDR3 sequence is 14 residues long. The V segment lost 3 bases and the J segment 4 bases; nucleotides outside the gene matches: 3. CDR3 nucleotide sequence: TGTGCCAGCAGCGCGTACAGGGGTAATGAAAAACTGTTTTTT. Its protein product is CASSAYRGNEKLFF.

This clonotype was counted only a few times. The chain combines TRBV6-2 or TRBV6-3 with TRBJ2-2; possible D gene TRBD2, 5 bases. Germline-derived CDR1 and CDR2 are MNHEY and SVGEGT. The CDR3 runs 20 residues. Trimming pared 0 bases from V and 4 bases from J, leaving 24 bases between. Here the CDR3 reads CASSYSRTFTLGSGTGELFF. In nucleotides, the CDR3 is TGTGCCAGCAGTTACTCGAGGACCTTTACTTTAGGCAGCGGCACCGGGGAGCTGTTTTTT.

V gene TRBV28 combines with J gene TRBJ1-4, with D possibly TRBD1 on 5 matching bases. Germline assignment: CDR1 MDHEN and CDR2 SYDVKM. This CDR3 is built from 14 residues. V lost 6 bases, J lost 7 bases, and 15 bases lay in between. CDR3 bases: TGTGCCAGCAGCCTTACAGGTCGTGGTGAAAAACTGTTTTTT. It encodes CASSLTGRGEKLFF.

This clonotype was seen repeatedly, ten times or more. The genes are TRBV11-2 and TRBJ1-1; D remains unclear. This CDR3 has 14 amino acids. Trimming left V 2 bases short and J 1 base short, with 8 bases between. Germline values: CDR1 SGHAT, CDR2 FQNNGV. The CDR3 reads CASSLLTGNTEAFF. The CDR3 DNA follows: TGTGCCAGCAGCTTATTGACTGGGAACACTGAAGCTTTCTTT.

This chain joins TRBV29-1 and TRBJ2-3; D not resolved. The germline V gene has CDR1 SQVTM and CDR2 ANQGSEA. V lost 3 bases, J lost 0 bases, and 19 bases lay in between. The CDR3 spans 17 residues. The CDR3 DNA follows: TGCAGCGTTGATTATCCGGACCCGCCCTCTAGCACAGATACGCAGTATTTT. It is translated as CSVDYPDPPSSTDTQYF.

This rearrangement joins TRBV14 to TRBJ2-1, with D perhaps TRBD2 (5 bases). V lost 1 base to trimming and J lost 12 bases, with 16 bases between them. The CDR3 sequence is 14 residues long. Looked up from germline, CDR1 is SGHDN and CDR2 is FVKESK. CDR3 coding DNA: TGTGCCAGCAGCCAAGCCTTTCGACTACCGCCGCAGTTCTTC. This sequence encodes CASSQAFRLPPQFF.

At least ten counts were recorded for this clonotype. The V gene is TRBV18, the J gene TRBJ1-2; no definite D call. This CDR3 is 15 amino acids long. V was trimmed by 0 bases and J by 0 bases, leaving 8 bases between them. CDR1 is KGHSH and CDR2 is LQKENI in the germline V gene. This CDR3 is CASSPPENPNYGYTF. As DNA, the CDR3 is TGTGCCAGCTCACCACCAGAGAATCCTAACTATGGCTACACCTTC.

This clonotype was recorded at least ten times. This rearrangement joins TRBV2 to TRBJ2-3; 7 nucleotides line up with TRBD1. This CDR3 contains 15 residues. Per the germline V gene, CDR1 is SNHLY and CDR2 is FYNNEI. Trimming removed 8 bases from V and 3 bases from J; junction bases left unmatched: 11. The CDR3 DNA sequence: TGTGCCAGCGATAGGGGGACAGTGTCGACAGATACGCAGTATTTT. Protein: CASDRGTVSTDTQYF.

This clonotype was recorded a few times. The V gene is TRBV19, the J gene TRBJ2-7; TRBD2 is a possible D gene (6 bases). V lost 3 bases, J lost 7 bases, and 13 bases lay in between. The CDR3 sequence is 13 residues long. CDR1 is LNHDA and CDR2 is SQIVND in the germline V gene (reference sequence). As DNA, the CDR3 is TGTGCCAGTAGTATGGCCATAAGCGGGGAGCAGTACTTC. The encoded protein is CASSMAISGEQYF.

This clonotype was counted at least ten times. The genes are TRBV7-8 and TRBJ2-7, with 13 bases that match TRBD2. The CDR3 is 15 amino acids. V trimming: 4 bases; J trimming: 5 bases; junction bases outside the gene matches: 5. CDR1 is SGHVS and CDR2 is FQNEAQ in the germline V gene. CDR3 nucleotide sequence: TGTGCCAGCAGCTCGGGACTAGCGGGAAGCAACGAGCAGTACTTC. This translates into CASSSGLAGSNEQYF.